This TCR beta chain was identified in a study of cytomegalovirus exposure and HLA in healthy donors. Study observations and caveats: Most CMV-associated TCR beta chains were later found to appear HLA-restricted.

PCR primers comprised 60 Vbeta and 13 Jbeta primers. Some clones are missing from TCRdb's copy, which holds only in-frame ones; the method was immunoSEQ multiplex PCR. The sample has fewer than 60,000 clones; roughly 72% are singletons. Turning to this clone: The antigen remains undetermined.

Germline values: CDR1 MNHEY, CDR2 SMNVEV (reference sequence). Trimming cost V 6 bases and J 4 bases; bases outside gene matches: 6. This CDR3 comprises 14 residues. The sequencing input was PBMCs. The receptor was derived from a woman between 45 and 65 years old in good health and CMV-seropositive. V and J are TRBV27 and TRBJ2-1, with TRBD2 matching over 7 bases. The CDR3: CASRVGGNYNEQFF. In DNA form, the CDR3 reads TGTGCCAGCAGGGTGGGGGGGAATTACAATGAGCAGTTCTTC.